The sequence of this TCR beta chain was determined in a study of regulatory T cells in long-lasting Graves disease. Arm-PCR of CDR3 regions and iRepertoire HTBI primers were used to build TCR beta libraries. Each CDR3 protein is one row after TCRdb ran MiXCR on the multiplex PCR reads. Here the sample spans hundreds of thousands of distinct CDR3 sequences, 18% being singletons. Germline assignment: CDR1 LNHNV and CDR2 YYDKDF (reference sequence). The CDR3 is made up of 15 amino acids. V shed 1 base and J shed 3 bases, with 9 bases lying between them. This clonotype has a count of ten or more. Time point: newly diagnosed GD, antithyroid drugs for less than 3 months. Extracted RNA from PBMCs served as the source of the TCR library.

The sequence came from a female donor with Graves disease. The genes are TRBV15 and TRBJ1-4; D gene uncertain. The starting material was peripheral blood mononuclear cells (PBMCs), obtained at new diagnosis, from a patient treated with antithyroid drugs. As DNA, the CDR3 is TGTGCCACCAGCAGAGCAAGGACGTCTAATGAAAAACTGTTTTTT. This encodes CATSRARTSNEKLFF.